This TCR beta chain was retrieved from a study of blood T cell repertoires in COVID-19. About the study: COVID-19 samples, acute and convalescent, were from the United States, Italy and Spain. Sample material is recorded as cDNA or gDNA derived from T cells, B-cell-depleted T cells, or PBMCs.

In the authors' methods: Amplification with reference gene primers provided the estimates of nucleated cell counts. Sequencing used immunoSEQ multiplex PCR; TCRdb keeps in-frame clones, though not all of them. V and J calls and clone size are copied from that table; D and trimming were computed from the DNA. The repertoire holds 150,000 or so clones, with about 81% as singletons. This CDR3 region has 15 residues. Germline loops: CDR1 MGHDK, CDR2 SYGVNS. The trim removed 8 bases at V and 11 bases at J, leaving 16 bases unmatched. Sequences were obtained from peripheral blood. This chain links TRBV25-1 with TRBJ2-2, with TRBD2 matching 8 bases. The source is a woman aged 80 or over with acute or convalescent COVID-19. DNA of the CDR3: TGTGCCAGCCGAATGGCCGGGACTAGTTTTTCTGAGCTGTTTTTT. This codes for CASRMAGTSFSELFF.